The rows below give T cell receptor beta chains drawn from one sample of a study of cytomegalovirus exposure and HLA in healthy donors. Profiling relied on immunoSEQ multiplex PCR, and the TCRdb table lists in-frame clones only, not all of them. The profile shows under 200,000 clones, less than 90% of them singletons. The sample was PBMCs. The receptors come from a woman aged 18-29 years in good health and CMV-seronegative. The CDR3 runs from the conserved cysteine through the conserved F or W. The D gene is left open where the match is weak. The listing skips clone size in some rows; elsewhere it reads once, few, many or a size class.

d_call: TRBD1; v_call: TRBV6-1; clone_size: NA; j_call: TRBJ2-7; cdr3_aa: CASSSNRGALNEQYF; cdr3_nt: TGTGCCAGCAGCTCCAACAGGGGGGCCTTGAACGAGCAGTACTTC
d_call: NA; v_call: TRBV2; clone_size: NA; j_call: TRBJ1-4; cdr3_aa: CASYGLEKLFF; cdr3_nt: TGTGCCAGCTACGGTCTTGAAAAACTGTTTTTT
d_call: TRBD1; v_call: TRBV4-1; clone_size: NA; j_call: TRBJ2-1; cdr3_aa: CASSQWPKEDRGLTEQFF; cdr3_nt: TGCGCCAGCAGCCAATGGCCAAAGGAAGACAGGGGGCTCACTGAGCAGTTCTTC
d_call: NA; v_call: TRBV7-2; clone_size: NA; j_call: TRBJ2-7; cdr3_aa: CASSYDSYEQYF; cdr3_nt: TGTGCCAGCAGTTATGACAGCTACGAGCAGTACTTC
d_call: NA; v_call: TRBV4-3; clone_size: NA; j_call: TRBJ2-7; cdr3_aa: CASSQVGGADSYEQYF; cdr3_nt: TGCGCCAGCAGCCAAGTCGGAGGGGCTGATAGTTACGAGCAGTACTTC
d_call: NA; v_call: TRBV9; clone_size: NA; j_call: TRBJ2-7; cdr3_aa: CASSVDSSYEQYF; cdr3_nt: TGTGCCAGCAGCGTAGACAGCTCCTACGAGCAGTACTTC
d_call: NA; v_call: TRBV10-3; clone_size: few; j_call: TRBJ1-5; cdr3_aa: CAISTNQPQHF; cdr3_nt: TGTGCCATCAGTACAAATCAGCCCCAGCATTTT
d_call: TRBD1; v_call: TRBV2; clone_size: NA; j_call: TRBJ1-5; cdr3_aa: CASSDPSRRTGPSNQPQHF; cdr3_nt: TGTGCCAGCAGTGACCCATCCCGCAGGACAGGGCCCAGCAATCAGCCCCAGCATTTT
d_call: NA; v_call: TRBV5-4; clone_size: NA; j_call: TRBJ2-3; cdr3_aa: CASSSGVTDTQYF; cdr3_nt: TGTGCCAGCAGCTCCGGGGTCACAGATACGCAGTATTTT
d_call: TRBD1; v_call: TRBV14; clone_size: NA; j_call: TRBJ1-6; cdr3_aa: CASSLRTGNSPLHF; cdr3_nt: TGTGCCAGCAGCCTACGGACAGGAAATTCACCCCTCCACTTT
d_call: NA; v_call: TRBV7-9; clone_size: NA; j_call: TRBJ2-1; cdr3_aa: CASDNFREGPDTEQFF; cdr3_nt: TGTGCCAGCGATAACTTCAGGGAAGGGCCCGATACCGAGCAGTTCTTC
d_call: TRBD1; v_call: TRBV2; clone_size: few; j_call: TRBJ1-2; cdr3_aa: CASSEDREDGYTF; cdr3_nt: TGTGCCAGCAGTGAGGACAGGGAGGACGGCTACACCTTC
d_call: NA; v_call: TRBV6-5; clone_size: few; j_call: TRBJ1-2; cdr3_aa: CASSYDFSGANYGYTF; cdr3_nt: TGTGCCAGCAGTTACGACTTCTCGGGGGCTAACTATGGCTACACCTTC
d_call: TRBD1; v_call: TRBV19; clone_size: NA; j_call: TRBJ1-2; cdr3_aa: CASRTPGQGEGYTF; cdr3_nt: TGTGCCAGTAGAACCCCGGGACAGGGGGAAGGCTACACCTTC
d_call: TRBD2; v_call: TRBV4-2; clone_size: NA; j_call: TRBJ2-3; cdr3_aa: CASSQAGGQDTQYF; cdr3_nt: TGTGCCAGCAGCCAGGCGGGGGGGCAGGATACGCAGTATTTT
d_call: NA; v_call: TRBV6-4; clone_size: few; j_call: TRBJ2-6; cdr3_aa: CASSPSPGTGANVLTF; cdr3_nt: TGTGCCAGCAGTCCATCCCCGGGGACAGGGGCCAACGTCCTGACTTTC
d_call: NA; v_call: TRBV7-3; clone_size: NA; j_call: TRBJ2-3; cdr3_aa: CASSFPGVDTQYF; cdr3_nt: TGTGCCAGCAGCTTCCCCGGAGTGGATACGCAGTATTTT
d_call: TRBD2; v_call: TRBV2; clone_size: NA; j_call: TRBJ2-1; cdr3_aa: CASSEVPLAAYNEQFF; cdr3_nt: TGTGCCAGCAGTGAAGTCCCACTAGCGGCGTACAATGAGCAGTTCTTC